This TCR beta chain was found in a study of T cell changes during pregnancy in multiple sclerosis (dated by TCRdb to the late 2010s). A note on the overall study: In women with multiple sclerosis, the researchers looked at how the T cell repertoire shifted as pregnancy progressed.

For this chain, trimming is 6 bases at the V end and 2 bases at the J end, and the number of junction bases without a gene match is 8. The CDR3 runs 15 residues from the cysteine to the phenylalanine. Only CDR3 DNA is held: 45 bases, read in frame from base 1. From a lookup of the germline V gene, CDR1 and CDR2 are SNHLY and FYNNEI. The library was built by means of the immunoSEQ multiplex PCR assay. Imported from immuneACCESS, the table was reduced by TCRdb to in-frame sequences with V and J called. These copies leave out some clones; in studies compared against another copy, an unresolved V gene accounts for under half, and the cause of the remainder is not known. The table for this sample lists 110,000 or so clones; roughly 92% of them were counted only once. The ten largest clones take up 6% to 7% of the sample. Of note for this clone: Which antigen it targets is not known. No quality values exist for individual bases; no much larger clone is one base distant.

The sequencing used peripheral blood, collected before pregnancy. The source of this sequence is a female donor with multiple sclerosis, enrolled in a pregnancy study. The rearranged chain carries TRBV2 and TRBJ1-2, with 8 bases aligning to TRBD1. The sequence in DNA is TGTGCCAGCAGCGTTAAGACAGGGGTCAACTATGGCTACACCTTC. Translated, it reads CASSVKTGVNYGYTF. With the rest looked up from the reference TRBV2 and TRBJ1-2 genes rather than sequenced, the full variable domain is EPEVTQTPSHQVTQMGQEVILRCVPISNHLYFYWYRQILGQKVEFLVSFYNNEISEKSEIFDDQFSVERPDGSNFTLKIRSTKLEDSAMYFCASSVKTGVNYGYTFGSGTRLTVV.